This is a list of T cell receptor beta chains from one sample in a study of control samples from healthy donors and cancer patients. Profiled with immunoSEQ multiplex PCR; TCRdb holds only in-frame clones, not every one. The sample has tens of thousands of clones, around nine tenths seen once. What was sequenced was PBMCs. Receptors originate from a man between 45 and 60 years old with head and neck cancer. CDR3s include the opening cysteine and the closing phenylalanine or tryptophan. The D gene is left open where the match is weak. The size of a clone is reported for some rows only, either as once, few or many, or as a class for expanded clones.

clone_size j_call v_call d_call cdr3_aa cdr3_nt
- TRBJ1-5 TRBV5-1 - CASSQDSGSNQPQHF TGCGCCAGCAGCCAGGATTCGGGTAGCAATCAGCCCCAGCATTTT
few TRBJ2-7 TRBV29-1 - CSAVRLMLPDYEQYF TGCAGCGCTGTTCGTTTGATGTTACCCGACTACGAGCAGTACTTC
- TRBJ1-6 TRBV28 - CASSLRLTGLISPLHF TGTGCCAGCAGTTTACGACTCACCGGTCTAATTTCACCCCTCCACTTT
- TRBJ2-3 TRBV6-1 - CASSEIGLDTQYF TGTGCCAGCAGTGAAATCGGGCTAGATACGCAGTATTTT
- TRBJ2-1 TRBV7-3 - CASSFTRHNEQFF TGTGCCAGCAGCTTTACTAGGCACAATGAGCAGTTCTTC
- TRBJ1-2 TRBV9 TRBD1 CASSDYGTGVGYTF TGTGCCAGCAGCGATTATGGGACAGGGGTCGGCTACACCTTC
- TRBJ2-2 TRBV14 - CASSQDHLGAAGELFF TGTGCCAGCAGCCAAGATCATTTGGGTGCGGCCGGGGAGCTGTTTTTT
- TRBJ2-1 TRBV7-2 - CASSLPDNEQFF TGTGCCAGCAGCTTACCAGACAATGAGCAGTTCTTC
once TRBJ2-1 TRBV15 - CAASRVGPLKNEQFF TGTGCCGCCAGCAGGGTCGGCCCTTTAAAAAATGAGCAGTTCTTC
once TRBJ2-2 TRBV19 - CASSVGLDTGELFF TGTGCCAGTAGTGTCGGACTGGACACCGGGGAGCTGTTTTTT
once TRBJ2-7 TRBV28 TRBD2 CASSFHRLAFSYEQYF TGTGCCAGCAGTTTCCACAGACTAGCGTTCTCCTACGAGCAGTACTTC
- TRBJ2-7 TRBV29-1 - CSVRTNYEQYF TGCAGCGTCAGGACAAACTACGAGCAGTACTTC
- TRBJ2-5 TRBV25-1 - CASSEAGMETQYF TGTGCCAGCAGTGAGGCAGGTATGGAGACCCAGTACTTC
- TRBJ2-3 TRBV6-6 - CASSYSIGMADTQYF TGTGCCAGCAGTTACTCGATCGGCATGGCAGATACGCAGTATTTT
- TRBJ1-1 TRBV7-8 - CASRRAGNTEAFF TGTGCCAGCAGGAGGGCAGGGAACACTGAAGCTTTCTTT
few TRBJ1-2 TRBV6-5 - CASTPGRETGYGYTF TGTGCCAGCACCCCTGGGCGAGAGACAGGCTATGGCTACACCTTC
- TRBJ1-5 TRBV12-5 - CASGPPQGGQPQHF TGTGCTAGTGGTCCGCCCCAGGGAGGTCAGCCCCAGCATTTT